Listed here are 5 T cell receptor beta chains from one sample, sequenced in a study of beta chain features in type 1 diabetes. Broader study findings: For Type 1 diabetes patients, all four CD4+ subsets carried TCRB CDR3s that were moderately but significantly shorter.

No antigen has been identified for these receptors. Of the isolated RNA, all was reverse transcribed, and so the sequenced material was expressed TCRB transcripts. Generated by immunoSEQ multiplex PCR, the TCRdb table keeps only in-frame clones and is missing some. In the table there are around 650,000 clones, about an eighth of which are singletons. The sample taken for sequencing was naive CD4+ T cells from blood. These receptors were obtained from a man younger than 45 with type 1 diabetes.

This rearrangement joins TRBV19 to TRBJ1-2; D is possibly TRBD1 (5 bases). The CDR3 extends over 15 amino acids. Per the germline V gene, CDR1 is LNHDA and CDR2 is SQIVND (reference sequence). V gave up 5 bases and J gave up 4 bases, with 17 bases separating them. CDR3 region: CASSRRQPTTYGYTF. CDR3 coding DNA: TGTGCCAGTAGTCGAAGACAGCCTACGACCTATGGCTACACCTTC.

CDR3 residues: CASSPGGGGEETQYF. The CDR3 nucleotides are TGTGCCAGCAGCCCCGGTGGGGGGGGTGAAGAGACCCAGTACTTC. The rearrangement links TRBV7-2 to TRBJ2-5; 7 nucleotides agree with TRBD2. Germline CDR1 and CDR2: SGHTA and FQGNSA. The CDR3 length is 15 residues. V trimming: 5 bases; J trimming: 3 bases; junction bases outside the gene matches: 9.

This sequence joins TRBV27 and TRBJ2-7, with 7 bases matching TRBD1. This CDR3 is built from 15 residues. CDR1 and CDR2 (germline): MNHEY, SMNVEV (reference sequence). V was pared by 4 bases and J by 4 bases, with 10 bases of the junction left unmatched. CDR3 DNA: TGTGCCAGCAGTTCCGCTGGGACAGCACTATACGAGCAGTACTTC. Translating it yields CASSSAGTALYEQYF.

This clone was seen a few times. This chain's CDR3 is CASSSDRDNTDTQYF. The CDR3 bases are TGTGCCAGCAGCTCGGACAGGGATAACACAGATACGCAGTATTTT. The rearrangement joins TRBV7-9 to TRBJ2-3, with 8 bases lining up with TRBD1. Per germline, CDR1 SEHNR and CDR2 FQNEAQ (reference sequence). The CDR3 is made up of 15 amino acids. Losses at the gene ends were 4 bases for V and 2 bases for J; bases not matched to a gene: 5.

Here the CDR3 reads CASSFQVNTEAFF. The CDR3 nucleotides are TGTGCCAGCAGCTTTCAGGTGAACACTGAAGCTTTCTTT. The gene calls are TRBV7-2 and TRBJ1-1, with D unresolved. Germline V gene data show CDR1 as SGHTA and CDR2 as FQGNSA. The CDR3 length is 13 residues. V dropped 3 bases and J dropped 0 bases, with 5 bases sitting between them.